This is a list of T cell receptor beta chains from one sample in a study of response to subunit inactivated influenza vaccine. MiXCR was run by TCRdb on the RT-PCR reads, yielding one entry per CDR3 protein. This table has fewer than 700,000 distinct CDR3 sequences, 10% to 15% appearing once. The starting material was PBMCs from blood, obtained more than 35 days after vaccination. These receptor sequences come from a man between 50 and 59 years old who received an inactivated influenza vaccine. The CDR3 runs from the conserved cysteine through the conserved F or W. D genes are given only for firm matches. Size is omitted from some rows. Given values are once, few, many or a class for expanded clones.

j_call,v_call,clone_size,d_call,cdr3_nt,cdr3_aa
TRBJ2-7,TRBV6-2/TRBV6-3,few,.,TGTGCCAGCAGAGATTATTACGAGCAGTACTTC,CASRDYYEQYF
TRBJ2-7,TRBV20-1,.,TRBD2,TGCAGTGCTAGAGAACTAGCGGGGTCCTACGAGCAGTACTTC,CSARELAGSYEQYF
TRBJ2-1,TRBV9,.,TRBD2,TGTGCCAGCAGCGTAGAGGGTGGGGCGGGAGTATATGAGCAGTTCTTC,CASSVEGGAGVYEQFF
TRBJ1-6,TRBV20-1,.,TRBD1,TGCAGTGCTAGGACAGGGATGAACTCACCCCTCCACTTT,CSARTGMNSPLHF
TRBJ2-1,TRBV20-1,many,.,TGCAGTGCTAGATACAACAATGAGCAGTTCTTC,CSARYNNEQFF
TRBJ2-2,TRBV7-2,.,.,TGTGCCAGCAGCGATCGGTATAACACCGGGGAGCTGTTTTTT,CASSDRYNTGELFF
TRBJ2-3,TRBV20-1,.,TRBD2,TGCAGTGCTAGGGGGGGGAGAGGGCATACGCAGTATTTT,CSARGGRGHTQYF
TRBJ2-2,TRBV15,.,.,TGTGCCACCAGCAGAGAGGGCGGGGAGCTGTTTTTT,CATSREGGELFF
TRBJ2-6,TRBV11-2,.,.,TGTGCCAGCAGCTTAGTGGCTCAAGTCGGCTCTGGGGCCAACGTCCTGACTTTC,CASSLVAQVGSGANVLTF
TRBJ1-2,TRBV20-1,many,TRBD1,TGCAGTGCCACGGTAGGGGGCTTCTATGGCTACACCTTC,CSATVGGFYGYTF
TRBJ2-3,TRBV7-2,.,.,TGTGCCAGCAGCCCGGGACTCCGCACAGATACGCAGTATTTT,CASSPGLRTDTQYF
TRBJ1-1,TRBV5-1,few,.,TGCGCCAGCAGCTCCCGGGTCCAGAACACTGAAGCTTTCTTT,CASSSRVQNTEAFF
TRBJ2-7,TRBV20-1,.,TRBD2,TGCAGTGCTATTAGCGGGGGGGAATACGAGCAGTACTTC,CSAISGGEYEQYF
TRBJ1-5,TRBV14,.,.,TGTGCCAGCAGCCAGGGGCCAAGGGAGCCCCAGCATTTT,CASSQGPREPQHF
TRBJ1-2,TRBV20-1,few,.,TGCAGTGTTAGGACAGACCCCTCCTATGGCTACACCTTC,CSVRTDPSYGYTF
TRBJ2-7,TRBV29-1,.,TRBD2,TGCAGCGCCTCGACTAGCGGGAGGGCTTGGGCCTACGAGCAGTACTTC,CSASTSGRAWAYEQYF
TRBJ2-5,TRBV6-5,many,.,TGTGCCAGCAGTTACTTCAGGACAAATCCGGAGACCCAGTACTTC,CASSYFRTNPETQYF
TRBJ1-2,TRBV9,.,TRBD1,TGTGCCAGCAGCATCGACAGGGGCCATGGCTACACCTTC,CASSIDRGHGYTF
TRBJ1-2,TRBV2,few,.,TGTGCCAGCAGTCCCTCGACAGGCAACTATGGCTACACCTTC,CASSPSTGNYGYTF
TRBJ2-7,TRBV5-1,.,TRBD1,TGCGCCAGCAGCTTGGGTCCGACAGGGATTCAATACGAGCAGTACTTC,CASSLGPTGIQYEQYF
TRBJ2-5,TRBV20-1,.,.,TGCAGTGCGCCCCCTGCGACTAAAACCCAAGAGACCCAGTACTTC,CSAPPATKTQETQYF
TRBJ2-7,TRBV7-7,few,.,TGTGCTAGCAGCTTAGACCTGGGGACCGAGCAGTACTTC,CASSLDLGTEQYF
TRBJ1-4,TRBV12-3/TRBV12-4,few,TRBD1,TGTGCCAGCAGTCCTCAAAGGGGGCGCTTTGAAAAACTGTTTTTT,CASSPQRGRFEKLFF
TRBJ2-5,TRBV7-2,.,.,TGTGCCAGCAGACCGGGAGTAATTCTGACTTCGGAGACCCAGTACTTC,CASRPGVILTSETQYF
TRBJ2-6,TRBV20-1,.,TRBD2,TGCAGTGCTAGCCGATTTTTAGCGGGGAGCTCTGGGGCCAACGTCCTGACTTTC,CSASRFLAGSSGANVLTF
TRBJ2-3,TRBV5-1,many,.,TGCGCCAGCAGCTTGGGGCAGATCACAGATACGCAGTATTTT,CASSLGQITDTQYF
TRBJ2-1,TRBV5-1,.,TRBD1,TGCGCCAGCAGCTTGTGGAGGTCGGGACAGAATTACAATGAGCAGTTCTTC,CASSLWRSGQNYNEQFF
TRBJ2-7,TRBV14,.,.,TGTGCCAGCAGCCGATCCAGGGGGGCCTACGAGCAGTACTTC,CASSRSRGAYEQYF
TRBJ2-1,TRBV10-2,many,TRBD2,TGCGCCAGCAGAAGGGACTACACCTACAATGAGCAGTTCTTC,CASRRDYTYNEQFF
TRBJ1-1,TRBV20-1,few,.,TGCAGTGCTAGAGATGTCACACAGAGGAACACTGAAGCTTTCTTT,CSARDVTQRNTEAFF
TRBJ2-7,TRBV27,.,.,TGTGCCAGCAGTTTATTGGCGGGAACAGGCGGTGCCTACGAGCAGTACTTC,CASSLLAGTGGAYEQYF
TRBJ2-1,TRBV15,few,.,TGTGCCACCAGCAGAGAGTTCGCAGGGTGGGGGAATGAGCAGTTCTTC,CATSREFAGWGNEQFF
TRBJ2-7,TRBV6-2/TRBV6-3,many,TRBD1,TGTGCCAGCAGCGGGGGGACAGGGAGCTCCTACGAGCAGTACTTC,CASSGGTGSSYEQYF
TRBJ1-1,TRBV7-2,.,.,TGTGCCAGCAGCTCCCTCTACACTGAAGCTTTCTTT,CASSSLYTEAFF
TRBJ2-7,TRBV20-1,few,TRBD2,TGCAGTGCTAGAGATCTATTCCTAGCGGAAAGGTACGAGCAGTACTTC,CSARDLFLAERYEQYF
TRBJ1-6,TRBV6-1,few,TRBD1,TGTGCCAGCAAACGAGTTCCACAGGGGGATTCACCCCTCCACTTT,CASKRVPQGDSPLHF
TRBJ2-5,TRBV5-1,.,.,TGCGCCAGCAGCCTCCGAGTTAGCCGGGAGACCCAGTACTTC,CASSLRVSRETQYF
TRBJ2-3,TRBV4-3,few,.,TGCGCCAGCAGCCAAGATACAAGGGGTTTTAATACGCAGTATTTT,CASSQDTRGFNTQYF
TRBJ1-2,TRBV12-3/TRBV12-4,many,.,TGTGCCAGCAGTTTGGGGGCGACTGGGGGCTACACCTTC,CASSLGATGGYTF
TRBJ1-1,TRBV12-3/TRBV12-4,.,.,TGTGCCAGCAGCCGCACCACCGGGAATGAAGCTTTCTTT,CASSRTTGNEAFF
TRBJ1-2,TRBV10-3,few,.,TGTGCCATCAGTGAAGTAGGAGACGGGCCCTATGGCTACACCTTC,CAISEVGDGPYGYTF
TRBJ1-5,TRBV7-9,many,TRBD1,TGTGCCAGCAGCTTAGACAGGGGTCCAGGTAATCAGCCCCAGCATTTT,CASSLDRGPGNQPQHF
TRBJ2-1,TRBV7-2,few,.,TGTGCCAGCAGCTCGGGCCCACCGCATGAGCAGTTCTTC,CASSSGPPHEQFF
TRBJ2-3,TRBV20-1,few,TRBD2,TGCAGTGCTGTCCGACTAGCGGAAAGCACAGATACGCAGTATTTT,CSAVRLAESTDTQYF
TRBJ2-5,TRBV20-1,many,.,TGCAGTGCTATATCGGGGGAGACCCAGTACTTC,CSAISGETQYF
TRBJ1-1,TRBV3-1,.,.,TGTGCCAGCAGCCAAGACGGACAGAGTATGAACACTGAAGCTTTCTTT,CASSQDGQSMNTEAFF
TRBJ1-1,TRBV29-1,.,TRBD1,TGCAGCTTTTGGACAGGGAAAGAAGCTTTCTTT,CSFWTGKEAFF
TRBJ2-2,TRBV29-1,many,TRBD1,TGCAGCGTCACAGGGGGCCCTACGAACACCGGGGAGCTGTTTTTT,CSVTGGPTNTGELFF
TRBJ2-1,TRBV27,many,.,TGTGCCAGCAGTTTTTCCTCCGACAATGAGCAGTTCTTC,CASSFSSDNEQFF
TRBJ2-1,TRBV9,.,TRBD2,TGTGCCAGCAGCGTATCGTCCCCCGGGCGGGGGGCCGCAAATGAGCAGTTCTTC,CASSVSSPGRGAANEQFF
TRBJ1-5,TRBV6-1,few,.,TGTGCCAGCAGATCTACAGCGATCGGGAATCAGCCCCAGCATTTT,CASRSTAIGNQPQHF
TRBJ1-4,TRBV7-9,.,.,TGTGCCAGCCACAGCGGAGGGGAAAAACTGTTTTTT,CASHSGGEKLFF
TRBJ1-5,TRBV5-5,few,.,TGTGCCAGCAGCTTGGAGGGGACGGCGGGTCAGCCCCAGCATTTT,CASSLEGTAGQPQHF
TRBJ2-3,TRBV4-1,.,.,TGCGCCAGCAGCCAAGGAAGAGCAGACCTCTGGGATACGCAGTATTTT,CASSQGRADLWDTQYF
TRBJ2-3,TRBV28,.,TRBD2,TGTGCCAGTGGGGCCCCGGGACTAGCGGGAGGTCCCACTAGCACAGATACGCAGTATTTT,CASGAPGLAGGPTSTDTQYF
TRBJ2-3,TRBV9,.,.,TGTGCCAGCAGCGTCGGAGGGGGGGACCACACAGATACGCAGTATTTT,CASSVGGGDHTDTQYF
TRBJ2-7,TRBV3-1,.,.,TGTGCCAGCAGCCAAGATTGGGGCCACGAGCAGTACTTC,CASSQDWGHEQYF
TRBJ1-2,TRBV4-1,few,.,TGCGCCAGCAGCCAAGAGGGGGCCCCAGTCCATGGCTACACCTTC,CASSQEGAPVHGYTF
TRBJ1-2,TRBV12-3/TRBV12-4,.,.,TGTGCCAGCAGCCCTAACCCGGGACAAACCTTCTATGGCTACACCTTC,CASSPNPGQTFYGYTF
TRBJ1-4,TRBV12-3/TRBV12-4,many,.,TGTGCCAGCAGGGATACCGGGACTAATGAAAAACTGTTTTTT,CASRDTGTNEKLFF